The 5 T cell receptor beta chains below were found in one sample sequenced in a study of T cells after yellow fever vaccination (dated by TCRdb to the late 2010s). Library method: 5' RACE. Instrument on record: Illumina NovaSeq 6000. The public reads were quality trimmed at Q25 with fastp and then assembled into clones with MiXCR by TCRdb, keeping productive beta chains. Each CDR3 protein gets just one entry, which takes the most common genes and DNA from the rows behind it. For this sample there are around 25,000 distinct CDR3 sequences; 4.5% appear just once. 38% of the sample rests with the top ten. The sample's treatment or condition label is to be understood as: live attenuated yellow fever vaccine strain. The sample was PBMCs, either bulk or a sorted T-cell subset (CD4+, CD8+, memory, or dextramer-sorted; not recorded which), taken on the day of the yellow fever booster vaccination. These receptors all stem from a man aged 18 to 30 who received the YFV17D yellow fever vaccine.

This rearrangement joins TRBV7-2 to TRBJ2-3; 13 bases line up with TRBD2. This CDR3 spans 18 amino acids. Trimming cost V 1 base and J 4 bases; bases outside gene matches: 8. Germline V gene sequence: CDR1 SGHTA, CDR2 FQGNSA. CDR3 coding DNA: TGTGCCAGCAGCTTAGTTGCCGGGACTAGCGGGGCCCCAGATACGCAGTATTTT. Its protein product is CASSLVAGTSGAPDTQYF.

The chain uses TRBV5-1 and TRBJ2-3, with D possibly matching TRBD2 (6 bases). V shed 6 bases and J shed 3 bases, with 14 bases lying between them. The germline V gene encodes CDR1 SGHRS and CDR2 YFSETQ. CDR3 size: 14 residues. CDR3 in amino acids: CASTPGSGTDTQYF. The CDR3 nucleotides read TGCGCCAGCACCCCAGGGAGCGGGACAGATACGCAGTATTTT.

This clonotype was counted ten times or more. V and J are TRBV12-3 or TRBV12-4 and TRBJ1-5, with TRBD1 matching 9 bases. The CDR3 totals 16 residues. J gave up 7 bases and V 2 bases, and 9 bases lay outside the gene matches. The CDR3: CASSLPGQGRGQPQHF. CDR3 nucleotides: TGTGCCAGCAGTTTACCGGGACAGGGCCGGGGCCAGCCCCAGCATTTT.

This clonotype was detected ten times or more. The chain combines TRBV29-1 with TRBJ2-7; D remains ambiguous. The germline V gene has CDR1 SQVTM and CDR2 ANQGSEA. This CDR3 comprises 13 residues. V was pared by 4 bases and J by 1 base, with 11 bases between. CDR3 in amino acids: CSVAVTLSYEQYF. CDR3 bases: TGCAGCGTTGCGGTGACTTTATCCTACGAGCAGTACTTC.

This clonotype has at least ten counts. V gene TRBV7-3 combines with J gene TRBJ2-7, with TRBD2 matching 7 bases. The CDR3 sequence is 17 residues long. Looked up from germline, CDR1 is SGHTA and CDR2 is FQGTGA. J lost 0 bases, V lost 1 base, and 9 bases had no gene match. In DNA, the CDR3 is TGTGCCAGCAGCTTAATGTATTACGGCGGGGGCTCCTACGAGCAGTACTTC. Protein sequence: CASSLMYYGGGSYEQYF.